The 12 T cell receptor beta chains below were found in one sample sequenced in a study of T cells in narcolepsy. Using immunoSEQ multiplex PCR, the repertoire was profiled, and TCRdb retains in-frame clones only, with some absent. The table includes 6,500 to 8,500 clones, more than 55% detected once. Sequenced material: CD45RA- memory CD8+ T cells from PBMCs. The receptors were gathered from a human donor with narcolepsy.

The chain carries TRBV27 and TRBJ2-5, with TRBD1 matching over 8 bases. The J call may be wrong; the DNA end is better matched by TRBJ2-7. CDR1 and CDR2 (germline): MNHEY, SMNVEV (reference sequence). The CDR3 spans 16 residues. The CDR3 DNA reads as TGTGCCAGCAGTTTATCGGATATGACAGGGGCGGCCGAGCAGTACTTC. Translation gives CASSLSDMTGAAEQYF.

This chain uses TRBV19 with TRBJ2-2, with no clear D. V gave up 5 bases and J gave up 2 bases, with 12 bases separating them. CDR1 is LNHDA and CDR2 is SQIVND in the germline V gene (reference sequence). The CDR3 contains 15 residues. Here the CDR3 reads CASSPYEANTGELFF. The CDR3 DNA sequence: TGTGCCAGTAGTCCCTATGAGGCTAACACCGGGGAGCTGTTTTTT.

The chain employs TRBV11-3 and TRBJ2-1; the match to TRBD1 covers 11 bases. This CDR3 spans 13 amino acids. Germline values: CDR1 SGHNT, CDR2 YENEEA. Trimming cost V 5 bases and J 8 bases; bases outside gene matches: 2. The CDR3 coding sequence is TGTGCCAGCAGCACGGGACAGGGGGATGAGCAGTTCTTC. Translation: CASSTGQGDEQFF.

The chain recombines TRBV5-5 with TRBJ2-3, with TRBD1 identical over 7 bases. Germline values: CDR1 SGHKS, CDR2 YYEKEE (reference sequence). Trimming at V came to 1 base and at J to 4 bases, leaving 3 bases not matched to a gene. CDR3 length equals 14 residues. In DNA form, the CDR3 reads TGTGCCAGCAGCTTGACAGGGGCCCCAGATACGCAGTATTTT. Protein: CASSLTGAPDTQYF.

This clone was observed a handful of times. The chain couples TRBV2 to TRBJ2-1, with D tentatively TRBD2 (6 bases). The CDR3 has 15 amino acids. CDR1 SNHLY and CDR2 FYNNEI come from the germline V gene. With 1 base removed from V and 5 bases from J, the gap between germline ends came to 12 bases. The CDR3 DNA reads as TGTGCCAGCAGTGAAGGGGAGGACTACCACAATGAGCAGTTCTTC. It codes for CASSEGEDYHNEQFF.

The chain has TRBV9 and TRBJ2-4; the match to TRBD2 covers 12 bases. The CDR3 length is 15 residues. Germline-derived CDR1 and CDR2 are SGDLS and YYNGEE. V dropped 4 bases and J dropped 7; count of bases not matched to a gene: 6. The DNA of the CDR3 is TGTGCCAGCAGCACTCCGGGACTAGCGGGTAACATTCAGTACTTC. Residues: CASSTPGLAGNIQYF.

This clone has just a few counts. At one boundary the junction diverges from the germline segment, which might be a read error. The rearrangement joins TRBV10-3 to TRBJ2-7; D is uncertain. The germline V gene encodes CDR1 ENHRY and CDR2 SYGVKD. This CDR3 has 14 residues. CDR3 amino acids: CASSYIVESYEQYF. For the CDR3, the DNA is TGTGCCAGCAGTTACATTGTGGAATCCTACGAGCAGTACTTC.

This clone is labeled as medium-sized. This chain connects TRBV9 to TRBJ2-7; D is perhaps TRBD1 (5 bases). CDR3 length equals 16 residues. The germline V gene encodes CDR1 SGDLS and CDR2 YYNGEE. Trimming removed 4 bases from V and 0 bases from J, with 17 bases in between. The CDR3 region has the DNA TGTGCCAGCAGCTACAATCCGACAGAAAGCTCCTACGAGCAGTACTTC. This codes for CASSYNPTESSYEQYF.

The chain carries TRBV5-4 and TRBJ1-1; D not certain. From germline, CDR1 is SGHNT and CDR2 YYREEE (reference sequence). The CDR3 is 14 amino acids. Trimming pared 4 bases from V and 1 base from J, leaving 11 bases between. As DNA, the CDR3 is TGTGCCAGCAGCCCTCAGATGGAGAACACTGAAGCTTTCTTT. It yields the protein CASSPQMENTEAFF.

V is TRBV6-4 and J is TRBJ2-1; D possibly corresponds to TRBD1 (6 bases). The CDR3 consists of 15 residues. Deletions cut 3 bases from V and 10 bases from J, with 19 bases between. Per the germline V gene, CDR1 is MRHNA and CDR2 is SNTAGT. CDR3 amino acids: CASSDTPDRPMEQFF. Here the CDR3 DNA reads TGTGCCAGCAGTGATACTCCCGACAGGCCTATGGAGCAGTTCTTC.

The chain has TRBV7-2 and TRBJ2-7; either TRBD1 or TRBD2 may supply D (5 bases each). This CDR3 has 14 residues. The V end was cut by 4 bases, the J end by 0 bases, with 10 bases between. Germline V gene data show CDR1 as SGHTA and CDR2 as FQGNSA. CDR3 nucleotide sequence: TGTGCCAGCAGCTCCCCGGGACGCTCCTACGAGCAGTACTTC. Protein sequence: CASSSPGRSYEQYF.

The V call is TRBV5-6, the J call TRBJ2-2; unclear D gene. Germline V lookup: CDR1 SGHDT, CDR2 YYEEEE. The CDR3 spans 13 residues. V lost 6 bases and J 2 bases, leaving 8 bases between the germline ends. The CDR3: CASTPPNTGELFF. DNA for the CDR3: TGTGCCAGCACGCCTCCCAACACCGGGGAGCTGTTTTTT.